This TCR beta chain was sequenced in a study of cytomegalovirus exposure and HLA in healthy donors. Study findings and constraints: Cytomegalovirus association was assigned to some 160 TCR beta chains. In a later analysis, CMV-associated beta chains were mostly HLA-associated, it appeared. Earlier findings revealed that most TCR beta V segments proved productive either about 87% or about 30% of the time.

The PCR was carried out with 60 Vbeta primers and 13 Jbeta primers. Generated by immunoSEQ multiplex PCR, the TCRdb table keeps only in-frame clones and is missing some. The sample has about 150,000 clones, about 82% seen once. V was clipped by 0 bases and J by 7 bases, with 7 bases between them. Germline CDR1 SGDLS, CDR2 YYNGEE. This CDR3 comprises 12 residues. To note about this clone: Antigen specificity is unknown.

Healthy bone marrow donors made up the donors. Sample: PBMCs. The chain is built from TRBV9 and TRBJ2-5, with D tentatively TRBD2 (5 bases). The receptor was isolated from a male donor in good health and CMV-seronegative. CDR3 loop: CASSVGGGTQYF. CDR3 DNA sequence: TGTGCCAGCAGCGTAGGAGGAGGGACCCAGTACTTC. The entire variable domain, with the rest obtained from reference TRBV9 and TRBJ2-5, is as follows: DSGVTQTPKHLITATGQRVTLRCSPRSGDLSVYWYQQSLDQGLQFLIQYYNGEERAKGNILERFSAQQFPDLHSELNLSSLELGDSALYFCASSVGGGTQYFGPGTRLLVL.